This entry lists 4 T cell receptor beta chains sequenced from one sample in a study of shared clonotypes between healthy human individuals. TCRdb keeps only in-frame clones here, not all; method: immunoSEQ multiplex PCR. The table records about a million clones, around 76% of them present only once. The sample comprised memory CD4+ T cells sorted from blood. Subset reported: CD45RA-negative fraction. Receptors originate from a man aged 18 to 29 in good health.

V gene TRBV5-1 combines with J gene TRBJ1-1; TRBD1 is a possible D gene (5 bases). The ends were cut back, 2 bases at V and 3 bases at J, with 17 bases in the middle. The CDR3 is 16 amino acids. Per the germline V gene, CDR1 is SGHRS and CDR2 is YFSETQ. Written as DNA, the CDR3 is TGCGCCAGCAGCTTTCCGCAGGGAGGGGTAGACACTGAAGCTTTCTTT. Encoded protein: CASSFPQGGVDTEAFF. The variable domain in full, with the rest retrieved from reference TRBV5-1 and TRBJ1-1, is KAGVTQTPRYLIKTRGQQVTLSCSPISGHRSVSWYQQTPGQGLQFLFEYFSETQRNKGNFPGRFSGRQFSNSRSEMNVSTLELGDSALYLCASSFPQGGVDTEAFFGQGTRLTVV.

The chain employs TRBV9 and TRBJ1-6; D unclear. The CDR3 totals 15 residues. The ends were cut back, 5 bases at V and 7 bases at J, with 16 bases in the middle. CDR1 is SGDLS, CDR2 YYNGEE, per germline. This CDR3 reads CASSETPGGNSPLHF. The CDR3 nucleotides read TGTGCCAGCAGTGAAACCCCAGGTGGCAATTCACCCCTCCACTTT.

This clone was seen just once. This CDR3 reads CASSPTGLAGGQETQYF. In DNA, the CDR3 is TGTGCCAGCTCACCGACCGGACTAGCGGGGGGTCAAGAGACCCAGTACTTC. The rearrangement uses TRBV18 and TRBJ2-5, with TRBD2 identical over 14 bases. Germline V gene sequence: CDR1 KGHSH, CDR2 LQKENI. With V trimmed by 3 bases and J by 2 bases, 5 bases remained unmatched. CDR3 length equals 17 residues.

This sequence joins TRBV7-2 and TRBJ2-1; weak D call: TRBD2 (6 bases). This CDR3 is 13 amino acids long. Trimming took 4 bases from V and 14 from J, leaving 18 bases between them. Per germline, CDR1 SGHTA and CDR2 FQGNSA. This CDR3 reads CASSSWSSDQEFF. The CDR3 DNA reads TGTGCCAGCAGCTCCTGGTCTAGCGACCAGGAGTTCTTC.